Listed here are 5 T cell receptor beta chains from one sample, sequenced in a study of sequential checkpoint blockade in melanoma. The sample's treatment: randomized to nivolumab then ipilimumab (arm A) or the reverse (arm B). Produced via immunoSEQ multiplex PCR; TCRdb's table is partial and in-frame only. The sample holds fewer than 10,000 clones; roughly 90% are singletons and the top ten take about 15%. Sequencing used CD8+ T cells sorted from blood (inferred from file names), obtained from a patient given nivolumab and ipilimumab in sequence. The receptors were sampled from a human donor with melanoma.

V usage is TRBV19 and J usage is TRBJ1-1; D is unclear. This CDR3 is 14 amino acids long. The ends were cut back, 5 bases at V and 5 bases at J, with 15 bases in the middle. Per the germline V gene, CDR1 is LNHDA and CDR2 is SQIVND (reference sequence). The CDR3 protein is CASSPIFGGTEAFF. The CDR3 region has the DNA TGTGCCAGTAGTCCAATCTTTGGAGGGACTGAAGCTTTCTTT.

This chain uses TRBV6-5 with TRBJ1-2; 7 bases are a match to TRBD1. CDR3 size: 14 residues. With 5 bases clipped from V and 4 bases from J, the junction kept 7 bases outside the gene matches. CDR1 is MNHEY, CDR2 SVGAGI, per germline. CDR3 in amino acids: CASSKRDSTYGYTF. In DNA, the CDR3 is TGTGCCAGCAGTAAACGGGACAGTACCTATGGCTACACCTTC.

The V gene is TRBV29-1, the J gene TRBJ1-2; 9 positions match TRBD1. Germline V gene data show CDR1 as SQVTM and CDR2 as ANQGSEA. V lost 6 bases, J lost 3 bases, and 14 bases stayed unmatched. The CDR3 consists of 16 residues. The CDR3 DNA is TGCAGCGTGAGCCCCCTGGACAGGGGAGGCTACTATGGCTACACCTTC. The encoded protein is CSVSPLDRGGYYGYTF.

The V call is TRBV27, the J call TRBJ2-7; D perhaps matches TRBD2 (5 bases). Trimming removed 1 base at V and 3 bases at J, with 7 bases between. The CDR3 totals 13 residues. The germline CDR1 and CDR2 sequences are MNHEY and SMNVEV (reference sequence). CDR3 sequence: CASSLYEGYEQYF. In nucleotides, the CDR3 is TGTGCCAGCAGTTTATACGAGGGCTACGAGCAGTACTTC.

The chain links TRBV2 to TRBJ1-4; tentatively, D is TRBD1 (5 bases). Trimming pared 3 bases from V and 6 bases from J, leaving 17 bases between. Germline values: CDR1 SNHLY, CDR2 FYNNEI. The CDR3 totals 16 residues. CDR3 in amino acids: CASSEQHGGTYEKLFF. CDR3 DNA: TGTGCCAGCAGTGAGCAACACGGGGGGACGTATGAAAAACTGTTTTTT.